Below are 15 T cell receptor beta chains sequenced from a single sample in a study of CD8+CD57+ T cells in acquired aplastic anemia (dated 2018 in TCRdb). Data came from an Illumina HiSeq 2000. Genomic DNA served as template for TCR beta VDJ combination and CDR3 sequence profiling. In-frame beta chains were kept once TCRdb had trimmed the public reads at Q25 with fastp and called clones with MiXCR. Entries are consolidated by CDR3 protein sequence, retaining the most common genes and DNA. This sample is represented by 100,000 to 150,000 distinct CDR3 sequences; about half of them were singletons. Together, the top ten hold 2% to 3% of the sample. The sample taken for sequencing was sorted CD4+, CD8+, or CD8+CD57+ T cells (not recorded which) from PBMCs. The receptors originated from a human donor in good health, serving as a control.

Concerning this clonotype: Likely a read error: the CDR3 ends without its conserved phenylalanine or tryptophan. The chain joins TRBV10-3 to TRBJ1-4; D unresolved. The germline V gene encodes CDR1 ENHRY and CDR2 SYGVKD. This CDR3 comprises 14 residues. Trimming cost V 3 bases and J 9 bases, with 14 bases left between them. CDR3 amino acids: CAISDSIVNQKLFL. As DNA, the CDR3 is TGTGCCATCAGTGACTCAATTGTGAACCAAAAACTGTTTCTT.

This clonotype was picked up a small number of times. Sequence at one end of the junction differs from germline and may be a read error. The CDR3 sequence: CGARRGAANEKLFF. CDR3 nucleotide sequence: TGCGGTGCCCGTAGGGGGGCGGCTAATGAAAAACTGTTTTTT. The gene calls are TRBV20-1 and TRBJ1-4; tentative D call: TRBD1 (6 bases). The length of the CDR3 is 14 residues. Germline CDR1 and CDR2: DFQATT and SNEGSKA (reference sequence).

There are a few counts of this clonotype. The chain uses TRBV3-1 and TRBJ2-7; D is possibly TRBD2 (7 bases). Looked up from germline, CDR1 is LGHDT and CDR2 is YNNKEL (reference sequence). V lost 5 bases, J lost 8 bases, and 25 bases lay in between. There are 16 residues in the CDR3. The CDR3 nucleotides are TGTGCCAGCAGCTCCGAGGTTGATCGGGGGGCGGCCAAGCAGTACTTC. Its translation is CASSSEVDRGAAKQYF.

V gene TRBV7-2 combines with J gene TRBJ2-5; unclear D gene. The germline gives CDR1 SGHTA, CDR2 FQGNSA. Trimming took off 5 bases at V and 5 bases at J, with 18 bases between the two ends. The CDR3 loop spans 15 amino acids. The CDR3 here is CASSVRLSCLETQYF. DNA for the CDR3: TGTGCCAGCAGCGTACGCTTATCGTGTTTGGAGACCCAGTACTTC.

This chain links TRBV29-1 with TRBJ2-7, with D perhaps matching TRBD2 (5 bases). With 4 bases removed from V and 1 base from J, the gap between germline ends came to 14 bases. Germline V gene lookup returns CDR1 SQVTM and CDR2 ANQGSEA. This CDR3 comprises 14 residues. Here the CDR3 DNA reads TGCAGCGTTGCAGACGGGGAAGGTTCCTACGAGCAGTACTTC. It yields the protein CSVADGEGSYEQYF.

The rearrangement links TRBV2 to TRBJ2-1, with a weak D call TRBD2 (5 bases). This CDR3 comprises 12 residues. Germline V gives CDR1 SNHLY, CDR2 FYNNEI. Trimming took off 5 bases at V and 7 bases at J, with 9 bases between the two ends. Here the CDR3 DNA reads TGTGCCAGCAGTTATGGCGGGAATGAGCAGTTCTTC. It yields the protein CASSYGGNEQFF.

This clonotype was recorded a few times. J is TRBJ2-5 and V is TRBV5-4, with D perhaps TRBD2 (7 bases). The V end lost 3 bases, the J end lost 4 bases, and 25 bases lay between the germline ends. Germline V CDR1 and CDR2: SGHNT, YYREEE (reference sequence). The CDR3 has 18 residues. CDR3 region: CASSWAPGKGGPGETQYF. The CDR3 DNA follows: TGTGCCAGCAGCTGGGCCCCCGGTAAGGGGGGGCCGGGAGAGACCCAGTACTTC.

This clonotype has ten or more counts. The chain couples TRBV12-3 or TRBV12-4 to TRBJ2-7, with 10 nucleotides matching TRBD1. The CDR3 length is 15 residues. The J segment lost 3 bases and the V segment lost 5 bases, leaving 7 bases of the junction unmatched. In nucleotides, the CDR3 is TGTGCCAGCAGTGACGGGACAGGGGTGAGCTACGAGCAGTACTTC. Amino acid sequence: CASSDGTGVSYEQYF.

This chain joins TRBV11-2 and TRBJ2-1; D possibly corresponds to TRBD2 (6 bases). The CDR3 is 17 residues long. Germline V gene data show CDR1 as SGHAT and CDR2 as FQNNGV. V was pared by 5 bases and J by 8 bases, with 25 bases between. The CDR3 spells CASSPITGTLGIDEQFF. CDR3 DNA sequence: TGTGCCAGCAGCCCGATCACGGGGACTTTAGGGATCGATGAGCAGTTCTTC.

This clonotype has at least ten counts. The chain is built from TRBV5-8 and TRBJ1-4, with 10 positions matching TRBD1. Germline V gene lookup returns CDR1 SGHTS and CDR2 YDEGEE. There are 15 residues in the CDR3. With 4 bases clipped from V and 7 bases from J, the junction kept 7 bases outside the gene matches. The CDR3 DNA follows: TGTGCCAGCAGCATAGGGACAGGGGCGAGTGAAAAACTGTTTTTT. This gives the protein CASSIGTGASEKLFF.

Only a few counts were recorded for this clonotype. The rearrangement links TRBV30 to TRBJ2-3; tentatively, D is TRBD1 or TRBD2 (6 bases each). CDR1 and CDR2 (germline): GTSNPN, SVGIG (reference sequence). Trimming pared 3 bases from V and 1 base from J, leaving 14 bases between. This CDR3 contains 15 residues. The CDR3 protein is CAWSGGGSGTDTQYF. CDR3 bases: TGTGCCTGGAGCGGAGGGGGGAGTGGCACAGATACGCAGTATTTT.

Concerning this clonotype: A much more abundant neighbour one base away suggests this may be a read error. The chain links TRBV6-5 to TRBJ1-2; weak D call: TRBD1 (5 bases). CDR1 is MNHEY and CDR2 is SVGAGI in the germline V gene. The germline V and J ends were trimmed by 0 bases and 7 bases, with 18 bases remaining between them. This CDR3 has 16 residues. Here the CDR3 reads CASSYSQQAGICGYTF. The CDR3 DNA is TGTGCCAGCAGTTACTCCCAACAGGCGGGTATATGTGGCTACACCTTC.

Ten or more counts support this clonotype. The chain is built from TRBV5-4 and TRBJ2-3; D is unresolved. The CDR3 has 13 amino acids. Germline CDR1 reads SGHNT; CDR2 reads YYREEE (reference sequence). Trimming stripped 1 base from V and 2 bases from J, with 5 bases between. CDR3 amino acids: CASSLPPTDTQYF. In nucleotides, the CDR3 is TGTGCCAGCAGCTTGCCTCCCACAGATACGCAGTATTTT.

This clonotype was counted between two and nine times. The CDR3 DNA sequence: TGCGCCAGCAGCCAAGACGTACAGGGGTTCACCGGGGAGCTGTTTTTT. Translating it yields CASSQDVQGFTGELFF. The gene calls are TRBV4-3 and TRBJ2-2, with TRBD1 matching 7 bases. Per germline, CDR1 LGHNA and CDR2 YSLEER. The V and J ends lost 0 bases and 4 bases, in that order; junction bases with no gene match: 5. This CDR3 comprises 16 residues.

Only a few counts were recorded for this clonotype. The chain uses TRBV6-1 and TRBJ1-1; 7 bases align to TRBD1. With 7 bases clipped from V and 7 bases from J, the junction kept 12 bases outside the gene matches. This CDR3 has 14 amino acids. Germline V gene lookup returns CDR1 MNHNS and CDR2 SASEGT. Here the CDR3 DNA reads TGTGCCAGCAATCAAGGGGGCCCCCTTGGTGAAGCTTTCTTT. This gives the protein CASNQGGPLGEAFF.